The present TCR beta chain was sequenced within a study of blood T cells in healthy people across ages. Isolation per sample recovered at least 6 million PBMCs. Deletions cut 2 bases from V and 7 bases from J, with 20 bases between. CDR1 is GTSNPN and CDR2 is SVGIG in the germline V gene (reference sequence). This CDR3 has 15 amino acids. Details on this clonotype: Its antigen is unidentified.

A second PCR of about 7 to 12 cycles used a sample-barcoded 5' primer and a J-beta primer mix. TCRdb re-called the 5' RACE reads with MiXCR, one entry per CDR3 protein. The sample has 590,000 or so distinct CDR3 sequences, approximately 30% seen once; the top ten hold approximately 15%. Study-level results: In older individuals, TCR beta diversity per million T cells was lower, falling roughly linearly with age.

Sequencing was done on a sample of blood. The chain recombines TRBV30 with TRBJ2-5; D tentatively fits TRBD1 or TRBD2 (5 bases each). The sequence came from a woman older than 75 in good health. The CDR3 DNA reads as TGTGCCTGGAGTCTGCCGGGACCAGGCGAGGGGACCCAGTACTTC. Protein: CAWSLPGPGEGTQYF.